The rows below give T cell receptor beta chains drawn from one sample of a study of beta chain features in type 1 diabetes. Method: immunoSEQ multiplex PCR; TCRdb's copy keeps in-frame clones and lacks some. Among hundreds of thousands of clones listed, 11% to 15% were seen once. What was sequenced was naive CD4+ T cells from blood. The receptor source for this set is a man aged 18 to 30 with type 1 diabetes. The CDR3 runs from the conserved cysteine through the conserved F or W. D genes are given only for firm matches. For some rows the clone size is stated as once, few or many, or as a class when expanded; others skip it.

j_gene: TRBJ2-3; v_gene: TRBV30; abundance: NA; d_gene: NA; CDR3aa: CAWGPGLSTDTQYF; CDR3nt: TGTGCCTGGGGACCGGGACTTAGCACAGATACGCAGTATTTT
j_gene: TRBJ1-1; v_gene: TRBV29-1; abundance: NA; d_gene: NA; CDR3aa: CSVYNRLSMNTEAFF; CDR3nt: TGCAGCGTTTACAACAGGCTATCGATGAACACTGAAGCTTTCTTT
j_gene: TRBJ1-2; v_gene: TRBV6-6; abundance: NA; d_gene: NA; CDR3aa: CASSYIREADGYTF; CDR3nt: TGTGCCAGCAGTTACATCCGGGAGGCGGATGGCTACACCTTC
j_gene: TRBJ2-4; v_gene: TRBV4-1; abundance: few; d_gene: NA; CDR3aa: CASSQVAPWAKNIQYF; CDR3nt: TGCGCCAGCAGCCAGGTCGCCCCGTGGGCCAAAAACATTCAGTACTTC
j_gene: TRBJ2-2; v_gene: TRBV10-3; abundance: NA; d_gene: TRBD1; CDR3aa: CAISEVDRGNGELFF; CDR3nt: TGTGCCATCAGTGAGGTGGACAGGGGGAACGGGGAGCTGTTTTTT
j_gene: TRBJ2-3; v_gene: TRBV7-6; abundance: once; d_gene: NA; CDR3aa: CASSRQGTDTQYF; CDR3nt: TGTGCCAGCAGTAGGCAGGGTACAGATACGCAGTATTTT
j_gene: TRBJ2-5; v_gene: TRBV30; abundance: NA; d_gene: NA; CDR3aa: CAWSVGASVQETQYF; CDR3nt: TGTGCCTGGAGTGTAGGGGCTAGCGTACAAGAGACCCAGTACTTC
j_gene: TRBJ2-3; v_gene: TRBV2; abundance: few; d_gene: TRBD2; CDR3aa: CASSVGLAERSTDTQYF; CDR3nt: TGTGCCAGCAGTGTAGGTCTAGCGGAAAGAAGCACAGATACGCAGTATTTT
j_gene: TRBJ1-1; v_gene: TRBV19; abundance: NA; d_gene: NA; CDR3aa: CASSMAAGAATEAFF; CDR3nt: TGTGCCAGTAGTATGGCCGCCGGGGCGGCCACTGAAGCTTTCTTT
j_gene: TRBJ2-7; v_gene: TRBV2; abundance: NA; d_gene: NA; CDR3aa: CASRPRHRLLEQYF; CDR3nt: TGTGCCAGCCGCCCCCGGCACCGCCTTCTCGAGCAGTACTTC
j_gene: TRBJ1-5; v_gene: TRBV25-1; abundance: NA; d_gene: TRBD1; CDR3aa: CASSPGTGIGYSNQPQHF; CDR3nt: TGTGCCAGCAGCCCAGGGACAGGGATTGGATATAGCAATCAGCCCCAGCATTTT
j_gene: TRBJ1-2; v_gene: TRBV7-9; abundance: few; d_gene: NA; CDR3aa: CASSPGHGYGYTF; CDR3nt: TGTGCCAGCAGCCCCGGACACGGCTATGGCTACACCTTC
j_gene: TRBJ2-5; v_gene: TRBV30; abundance: NA; d_gene: NA; CDR3aa: CAWSARLKETQYF; CDR3nt: TGTGCCTGGAGTGCCCGACTAAAGGAGACCCAGTACTTC
j_gene: TRBJ1-3; v_gene: TRBV30; abundance: few; d_gene: NA; CDR3aa: CAWSVAGTGNTIYF; CDR3nt: TGTGCCTGGAGTGTGGCAGGGACTGGAAACACCATATATTTT
j_gene: TRBJ1-2; v_gene: TRBV6-5; abundance: NA; d_gene: NA; CDR3aa: CASSYSIVIGGGYTF; CDR3nt: TGTGCCAGCAGTTACTCGATAGTCATCGGGGGTGGCTACACCTTC
j_gene: TRBJ1-1; v_gene: TRBV7-9; abundance: NA; d_gene: NA; CDR3aa: CASSLTGVGRMNTEAFF; CDR3nt: TGTGCCAGCAGCCTAACCGGGGTGGGAAGGATGAACACTGAAGCTTTCTTT
j_gene: TRBJ1-5; v_gene: TRBV5-1; abundance: NA; d_gene: NA; CDR3aa: CASSPGAGNQPQHF; CDR3nt: TGCGCCAGCTCCCCGGGGGCAGGCAATCAGCCCCAGCATTTT
j_gene: TRBJ1-1; v_gene: TRBV6-6; abundance: NA; d_gene: NA; CDR3aa: CASSYMGAAGEAFF; CDR3nt: TGTGCCAGCAGTTACATGGGGGCAGCTGGAGAAGCTTTCTTT
j_gene: TRBJ1-3; v_gene: TRBV30; abundance: NA; d_gene: NA; CDR3aa: CAWRVGTPGNTIYF; CDR3nt: TGTGCCTGGAGAGTCGGGACACCAGGAAACACCATATATTTT
j_gene: TRBJ1-1; v_gene: TRBV29-1; abundance: NA; d_gene: TRBD1; CDR3aa: CSVETGMNTEAFF; CDR3nt: TGCAGCGTTGAGACAGGGATGAACACCGAAGCTTTCTTT
j_gene: TRBJ1-1; v_gene: TRBV30; abundance: few; d_gene: NA; CDR3aa: CAWSSGLPEAFF; CDR3nt: TGTGCCTGGAGTTCAGGGCTCCCTGAAGCTTTCTTT
j_gene: TRBJ2-3; v_gene: TRBV7-2; abundance: NA; d_gene: NA; CDR3aa: CASSLRASSGDTQYF; CDR3nt: TGTGCCAGCAGCCTCCGGGCCAGCTCCGGAGATACGCAGTATTTT
j_gene: TRBJ2-5; v_gene: TRBV6-1; abundance: few; d_gene: NA; CDR3aa: CASSEWVGAAQETQYF; CDR3nt: TGTGCCAGCAGTGAATGGGTAGGGGCAGCCCAAGAGACCCAGTACTTC
j_gene: TRBJ1-1; v_gene: TRBV27; abundance: NA; d_gene: NA; CDR3aa: CASSLWGENTEAFF; CDR3nt: TGTGCCAGCAGTTTATGGGGGGAGAACACTGAAGCTTTCTTT
j_gene: TRBJ2-5; v_gene: TRBV5-1; abundance: few; d_gene: NA; CDR3aa: CASSSAGETQYF; CDR3nt: TGCGCCAGCAGTTCGGCGGGGGAGACCCAGTACTTC
j_gene: TRBJ1-5; v_gene: TRBV10-3; abundance: NA; d_gene: TRBD1; CDR3aa: CAISGTGDQPQHF; CDR3nt: TGTGCCATCAGTGGGACAGGAGATCAGCCCCAGCATTTT
j_gene: TRBJ2-1; v_gene: TRBV14; abundance: NA; d_gene: TRBD2; CDR3aa: CASSQEFSGGSSYNEQFF; CDR3nt: TGTGCCAGCAGCCAAGAATTTTCCGGGGGGTCCTCCTACAATGAGCAGTTCTTC
j_gene: TRBJ2-7; v_gene: TRBV6-5; abundance: NA; d_gene: TRBD1; CDR3aa: CASRIQGADYEQYF; CDR3nt: TGTGCCAGCAGGATACAGGGGGCCGACTACGAGCAGTACTTC
j_gene: TRBJ2-5; v_gene: TRBV29-1; abundance: NA; d_gene: NA; CDR3aa: CSVNPGEETQYF; CDR3nt: TGCAGCGTTAACCCTGGGGAAGAGACCCAGTACTTC
j_gene: TRBJ1-2; v_gene: TRBV4-3; abundance: few; d_gene: NA; CDR3aa: CASSPAAASGYGYTF; CDR3nt: TGCGCCAGCAGCCCGGCGGCAGCGTCCGGCTATGGCTACACCTTC
j_gene: TRBJ2-7; v_gene: TRBV5-4; abundance: few; d_gene: NA; CDR3aa: CASSLEPGPYEQYF; CDR3nt: TGTGCCAGCAGCCTGGAACCGGGTCCCTACGAGCAGTACTTC
j_gene: TRBJ1-1; v_gene: TRBV7-9; abundance: few; d_gene: NA; CDR3aa: CASSPTGNTEAFF; CDR3nt: TGTGCCAGCAGTCCAACAGGAAACACTGAAGCTTTCTTT
j_gene: TRBJ2-3; v_gene: TRBV11-3; abundance: NA; d_gene: TRBD2; CDR3aa: CASSSGLARTDTQYF; CDR3nt: TGTGCCAGCAGCAGTGGACTAGCGCGCACAGATACGCAGTATTTT
j_gene: TRBJ2-3; v_gene: TRBV7-2; abundance: few; d_gene: NA; CDR3aa: CASSLALSVDTQYF; CDR3nt: TGTGCCAGCAGCTTAGCGCTGTCGGTGGATACGCAGTATTTT
j_gene: TRBJ2-7; v_gene: TRBV7-9; abundance: few; d_gene: NA; CDR3aa: CASSLMDYRGYEQYF; CDR3nt: TGTGCCAGCAGCTTAATGGACTATCGTGGCTACGAGCAGTACTTC
j_gene: TRBJ1-6; v_gene: TRBV7-8; abundance: few; d_gene: TRBD1; CDR3aa: CASRLMGTGVNSPLHF; CDR3nt: TGTGCCAGCAGATTAATGGGGACAGGGGTTAATTCACCCCTCCACTTT
j_gene: TRBJ2-2; v_gene: TRBV7-6; abundance: NA; d_gene: NA; CDR3aa: CASSLGSGGGELFF; CDR3nt: TGTGCCAGCAGCTTAGGTTCTGGTGGCGGGGAGCTGTTTTTT
j_gene: TRBJ1-1; v_gene: TRBV7-9; abundance: NA; d_gene: NA; CDR3aa: CASGTGPNTEAFF; CDR3nt: TGTGCCAGCGGAACAGGGCCGAACACTGAAGCTTTCTTT
j_gene: TRBJ2-5; v_gene: TRBV7-2; abundance: few; d_gene: NA; CDR3aa: CASSTGFQETQYF; CDR3nt: TGTGCCAGCAGCACAGGGTTCCAAGAGACCCAGTACTTC
j_gene: TRBJ1-4; v_gene: TRBV30; abundance: few; d_gene: TRBD1; CDR3aa: CAWSDRGHREKLFF; CDR3nt: TGTGCCTGGAGCGACAGGGGGCATCGTGAAAAACTGTTTTTT
j_gene: TRBJ2-3; v_gene: TRBV28; abundance: few; d_gene: NA; CDR3aa: CASNAGDATSTDTQYF; CDR3nt: TGTGCCAGCAACGCAGGGGACGCCACTAGCACAGATACGCAGTATTTT
j_gene: TRBJ1-2; v_gene: TRBV9; abundance: NA; d_gene: NA; CDR3aa: CASSVEGGFYGYTF; CDR3nt: TGTGCCAGCAGCGTAGAAGGGGGATTCTATGGCTACACCTTC
j_gene: TRBJ2-7; v_gene: TRBV18; abundance: few; d_gene: NA; CDR3aa: CASSVGRDYEQYF; CDR3nt: TGTGCCAGCTCCGTCGGAAGGGACTACGAGCAGTACTTC
j_gene: TRBJ2-1; v_gene: TRBV10-3; abundance: few; d_gene: TRBD1; CDR3aa: CAIRGWGQPYNEQFF; CDR3nt: TGTGCCATCAGGGGGTGGGGACAGCCCTACAATGAGCAGTTCTTC
j_gene: TRBJ2-7; v_gene: TRBV7-2; abundance: NA; d_gene: NA; CDR3aa: CASSLTDFAYEQYF; CDR3nt: TGTGCCAGCAGCTTAACTGACTTTGCCTACGAGCAGTACTTC
j_gene: TRBJ2-5; v_gene: TRBV2; abundance: NA; d_gene: NA; CDR3aa: CASSAGAFLGTQYF; CDR3nt: TGTGCCAGCAGTGCCGGTGCCTTCCTCGGGACCCAGTACTTC
j_gene: TRBJ2-7; v_gene: TRBV4-2; abundance: NA; d_gene: TRBD1; CDR3aa: CASSQDRQGDEQYF; CDR3nt: TGTGCCAGCAGCCAAGACCGACAGGGGGACGAGCAGTACTTC
j_gene: TRBJ2-7; v_gene: TRBV5-1; abundance: NA; d_gene: TRBD1; CDR3aa: CASSIGPGTGPYEQYF; CDR3nt: TGCGCCAGCAGCATTGGTCCGGGGACAGGGCCCTACGAGCAGTACTTC
j_gene: TRBJ2-6; v_gene: TRBV18; abundance: NA; d_gene: NA; CDR3aa: CASSPRGAGANVLTF; CDR3nt: TGTGCCAGCTCACCACGCGGGGCCGGGGCCAACGTCCTGACTTTC
j_gene: TRBJ2-1; v_gene: TRBV5-1; abundance: few; d_gene: NA; CDR3aa: CASSLEGTNEQFF; CDR3nt: TGCGCCAGCAGCTTGGAAGGGACCAATGAGCAGTTCTTC
j_gene: TRBJ1-2; v_gene: TRBV5-6; abundance: NA; d_gene: NA; CDR3aa: CASSLAGGYGYTF; CDR3nt: TGTGCCAGCAGCTTGGCTGGCGGCTATGGCTACACCTTC
j_gene: TRBJ2-2; v_gene: TRBV7-9; abundance: NA; d_gene: NA; CDR3aa: CASSFGANTGELFF; CDR3nt: TGTGCCAGCAGCTTTGGGGCTAACACCGGGGAGCTGTTTTTT
j_gene: TRBJ2-3; v_gene: TRBV9; abundance: NA; d_gene: TRBD2; CDR3aa: CASSVGAGRTDTQYF; CDR3nt: TGTGCCAGCAGCGTAGGAGCGGGGCGCACAGATACGCAGTATTTT
j_gene: TRBJ2-7; v_gene: TRBV7-2; abundance: few; d_gene: TRBD2; CDR3aa: CASSAGRSYEQYF; CDR3nt: TGTGCCAGCTCAGCGGGGAGGTCCTACGAGCAGTACTTC
j_gene: TRBJ2-7; v_gene: TRBV5-1; abundance: few; d_gene: TRBD2; CDR3aa: CASSSRLAGYEQYF; CDR3nt: TGCGCCAGCAGCTCCCGACTAGCGGGCTACGAGCAGTACTTC